The text below deals with one TCR beta chain. Its antigen is currently unknown. Germline CDR1 is MNHEY and CDR2 is SVGAGI. V was clipped by 2 bases and J by 3 bases; unmatched bases: 5. This CDR3 comprises 15 residues. The table came from immunoSEQ multiplex PCR; TCRdb's copy has only in-frame clones and leaves some out. The sample yields about 680,000 clones, 89% seen once. As to treatment: 19 received Ad26.COV2.S at low or high dose, single or two shots; roughly five received placebo; per-sample allocation not given. Specimens were obtained on day 63 following the first vaccine or placebo injection. Cohort 1b enrolled adults aged 18-55 years in Boston. This sample was included in a study of Ad26.COV2.S vaccination and SARS-CoV-2 variants. Overall study: Intramuscular Ad26.COV2.S doses were given once or twice, 56 days apart. Study conclusions and caveats: Placebo recipients trailed vaccine recipients in spike-specific TCR breadth. Placebo and vaccine recipients had non-spike TCR breadth that was similar.

This chain connects TRBV6-5 to TRBJ2-7; 9 bases fit TRBD2. The clonotype comes from a person aged 18-60 years who received the Ad26.COV2.S COVID-19 vaccine or a placebo. This specimen consisted of peripheral blood, obtained in a trial of Ad26.COV2.S vaccine versus placebo. The CDR3 reads CASSYSLAGNYEQYF. Here the CDR3 DNA reads TGTGCCAGCAGTTACAGTCTAGCGGGAAACTACGAGCAGTACTTC.